This TCR beta chain is drawn from a study of T cell responses to AZD1222 COVID-19 vaccine. V gave up 0 bases and J gave up 4 bases, with 12 bases separating them. The CDR3 extends over 15 amino acids. CDR1 is SGHDN, CDR2 FVKESK, per germline. Profiled with immunoSEQ multiplex PCR; TCRdb holds only in-frame clones, not every one. The data show 100,000 to 140,000 clones, about 90% seen once. This receptor was identified in an adult in good health. The J gene is TRBJ1-2, the V gene TRBV14; D gene uncertain. The sequenced sample was peripheral blood, obtained on day 0 of AZD1222 vaccination. CDR3 region: CASSQDDQIIYGYTF. The DNA of the CDR3 is TGTGCCAGCAGCCAAGATGATCAGATTATCTATGGCTACACCTTC. The variable domain in full, with the rest retrieved from reference TRBV14 and TRBJ1-2, is EAGVTQFPSHSVIEKGQTVTLRCDPISGHDNLYWYRRVMGKEIKFLLHFVKESKQDESGMPNNRFLAERTGGTYSTLKVQPAELEDSGVYFCASSQDDQIIYGYTFGSGTRLTVV.